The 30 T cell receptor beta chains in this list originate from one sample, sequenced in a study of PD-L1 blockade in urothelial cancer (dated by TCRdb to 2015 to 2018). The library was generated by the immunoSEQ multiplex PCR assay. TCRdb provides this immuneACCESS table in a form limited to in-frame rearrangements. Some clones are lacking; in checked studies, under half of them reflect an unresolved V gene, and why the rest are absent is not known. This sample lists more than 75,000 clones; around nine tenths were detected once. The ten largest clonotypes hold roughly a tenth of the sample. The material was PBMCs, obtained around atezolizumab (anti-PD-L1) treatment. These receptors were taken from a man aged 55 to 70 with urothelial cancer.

CDR3 in amino acids: CASSFLSGAKNIQYF. In DNA form, the CDR3 reads TGTGCCAGCAGCTTTCTTTCAGGAGCCAAAAACATTCAGTACTTC. The chain combines TRBV5-6 with TRBJ2-4; D not resolved. CDR1 is SGHDT and CDR2 is YYEEEE in the germline V gene. This CDR3 has 15 amino acids. The V end was cut by 2 bases, the J end by 0 bases, with 9 bases between.

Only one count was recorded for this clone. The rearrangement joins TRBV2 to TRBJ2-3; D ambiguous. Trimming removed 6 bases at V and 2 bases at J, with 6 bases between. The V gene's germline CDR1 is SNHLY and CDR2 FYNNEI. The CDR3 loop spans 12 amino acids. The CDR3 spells CASRPNTDTQYF. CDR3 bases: TGTGCCAGCAGGCCTAACACAGATACGCAGTATTTT. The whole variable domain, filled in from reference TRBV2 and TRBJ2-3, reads EPEVTQTPSHQVTQMGQEVILRCVPISNHLYFYWYRQILGQKVEFLVSFYNNEISEKSEIFDDQFSVERPDGSNFTLKIRSTKLEDSAMYFCASRPNTDTQYFGPGTRLTVL.

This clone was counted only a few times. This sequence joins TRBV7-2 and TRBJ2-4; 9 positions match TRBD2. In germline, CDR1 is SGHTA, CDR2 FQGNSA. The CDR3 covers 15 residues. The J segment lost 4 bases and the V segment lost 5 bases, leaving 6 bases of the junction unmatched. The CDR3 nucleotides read TGTGCCAGCAGCCCCTTTGCGGGGGGGAAAAACATTCAGTACTTC. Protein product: CASSPFAGGKNIQYF.

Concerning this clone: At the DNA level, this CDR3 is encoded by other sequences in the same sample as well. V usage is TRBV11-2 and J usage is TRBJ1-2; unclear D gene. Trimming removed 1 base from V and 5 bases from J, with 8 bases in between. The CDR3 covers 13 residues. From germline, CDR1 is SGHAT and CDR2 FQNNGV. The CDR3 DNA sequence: TGTGCCAGCAGCTTAGGAGGGAATTATGGCTACACCTTC. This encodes CASSLGGNYGYTF.

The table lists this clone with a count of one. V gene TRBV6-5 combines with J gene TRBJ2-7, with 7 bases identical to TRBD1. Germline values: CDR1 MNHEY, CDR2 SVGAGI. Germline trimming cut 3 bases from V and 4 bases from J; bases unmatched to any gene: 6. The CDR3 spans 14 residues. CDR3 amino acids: CASSYRDRPYEQYF. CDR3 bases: TGTGCCAGCAGTTATCGGGACAGACCTTACGAGCAGTACTTC.

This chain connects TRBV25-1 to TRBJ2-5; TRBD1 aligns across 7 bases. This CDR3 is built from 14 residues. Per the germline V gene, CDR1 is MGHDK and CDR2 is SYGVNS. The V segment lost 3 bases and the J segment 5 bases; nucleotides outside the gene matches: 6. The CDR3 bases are TGTGCCAGCAGTGATAGACAGGGATGGGAGACCCAGTACTTC. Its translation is CASSDRQGWETQYF. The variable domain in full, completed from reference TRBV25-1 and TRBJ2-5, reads EADIYQTPRYLVIGTGKKITLECSQTMGHDKMYWYQQDPGMELHLIHYSYGVNSTEKGDLSSESTVSRIRTEHFPLTLESARPSHTSQYLCASSDRQGWETQYFGPGTRLLVL.

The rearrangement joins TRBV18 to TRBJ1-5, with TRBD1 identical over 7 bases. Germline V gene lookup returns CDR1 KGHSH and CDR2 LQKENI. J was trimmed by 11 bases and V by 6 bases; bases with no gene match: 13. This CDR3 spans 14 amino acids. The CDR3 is CASSLSIDREAQHF. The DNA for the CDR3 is TGTGCCAGCTCGCTTTCGATCGACAGGGAGGCCCAGCATTTT.

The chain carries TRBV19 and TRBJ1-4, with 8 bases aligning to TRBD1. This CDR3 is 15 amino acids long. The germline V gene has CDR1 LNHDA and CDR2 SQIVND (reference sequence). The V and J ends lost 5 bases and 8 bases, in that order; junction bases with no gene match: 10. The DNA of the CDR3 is TGTGCCAGTAGTGCCACCGGGACAGGTAGCGAAAAACTGTTTTTT. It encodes CASSATGTGSEKLFF.

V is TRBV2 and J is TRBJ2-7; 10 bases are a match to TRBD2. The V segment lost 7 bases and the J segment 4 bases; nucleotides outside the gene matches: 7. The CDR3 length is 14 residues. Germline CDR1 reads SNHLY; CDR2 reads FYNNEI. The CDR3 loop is CASKEREGRYEQYF. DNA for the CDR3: TGTGCCAGCAAGGAGCGGGAGGGCCGGTACGAGCAGTACTTC.

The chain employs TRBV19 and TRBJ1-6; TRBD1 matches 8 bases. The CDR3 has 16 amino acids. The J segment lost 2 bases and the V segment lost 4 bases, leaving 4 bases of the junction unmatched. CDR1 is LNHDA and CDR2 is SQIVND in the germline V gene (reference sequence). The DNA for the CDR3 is TGTGCCAGTAGTAAGGGACAGGAGGCCTATAATTCACCCCTCCACTTT. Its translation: CASSKGQEAYNSPLHF. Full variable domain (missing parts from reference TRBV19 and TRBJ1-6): DGGITQSPKYLFRKEGQNVTLSCEQNLNHDAMYWYRQDPGQGLRLIYYSQIVNDFQKGDIAEGYSVSREKKESFPLTVTSAQKNPTAFYLCASSKGQEAYNSPLHFGNGTRLTVT.

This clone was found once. The CDR3 DNA reads TGTGCCAGCAGCTTAGACTCCGGGACAGGGGGTGGCTACACCTTC. This gives the protein CASSLDSGTGGGYTF. The J gene is TRBJ1-2, the V gene TRBV7-2; 11 bases map to TRBD1. The germline gives CDR1 SGHTA, CDR2 FQGNSA. Germline trimming cut 1 base from V and 7 bases from J; bases unmatched to any gene: 5. The CDR3 extends over 15 amino acids.

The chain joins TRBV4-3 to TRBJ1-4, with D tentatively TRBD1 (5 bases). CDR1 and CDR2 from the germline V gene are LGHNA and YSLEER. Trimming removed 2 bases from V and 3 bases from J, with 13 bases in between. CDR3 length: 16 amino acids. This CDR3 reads CASSQRQGVANEKLFF. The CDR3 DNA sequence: TGCGCCAGCAGCCAACGCCAAGGGGTAGCTAATGAAAAACTGTTTTTT.

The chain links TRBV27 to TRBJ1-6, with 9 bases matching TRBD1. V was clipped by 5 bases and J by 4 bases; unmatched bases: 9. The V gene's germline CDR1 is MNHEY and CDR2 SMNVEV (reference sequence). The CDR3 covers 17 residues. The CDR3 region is CASSPGQGDHYNSPLHF. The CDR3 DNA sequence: TGTGCCAGCAGTCCGGGACAGGGTGATCATTATAATTCACCCCTCCACTTT.

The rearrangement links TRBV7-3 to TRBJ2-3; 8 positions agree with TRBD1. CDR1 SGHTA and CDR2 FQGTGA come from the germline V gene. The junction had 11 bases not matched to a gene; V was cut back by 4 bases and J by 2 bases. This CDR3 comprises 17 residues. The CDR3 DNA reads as TGTGCCAGCAGCTCGGGGCCCGGGACAGGCAACACAGATACGCAGTATTTT. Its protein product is CASSSGPGTGNTDTQYF.

CDR3 coding DNA: TGTGCCAGTGGAACAGGGGTGGGTGAAAAACTGTTTTTT. Encoded protein: CASGTGVGEKLFF. The V and J genes are TRBV7-9 and TRBJ1-4; 7 bases align to TRBD1. CDR3 length: 13 residues. CDR1 is SEHNR, CDR2 FQNEAQ, per germline (reference sequence). V lost 9 bases, J lost 7 bases, and 8 bases stayed unmatched.

CDR3 DNA: TGTGCCAGCAGCGTAGGGTCAGGTGGCGAAAAACTGTTTTTT. Its translation is CASSVGSGGEKLFF. This sequence joins TRBV9 and TRBJ1-4; D gene uncertain. Germline CDR1 reads SGDLS; CDR2 reads YYNGEE. CDR3 length equals 14 residues. V lost 0 bases and J 8 bases, leaving 11 bases between the germline ends. Drawing the rest from reference TRBV9 and TRBJ1-4, the complete variable domain is DSGVTQTPKHLITATGQRVTLRCSPRSGDLSVYWYQQSLDQGLQFLIQYYNGEERAKGNILERFSAQQFPDLHSELNLSSLELGDSALYFCASSVGSGGEKLFFGSGTQLSVL.

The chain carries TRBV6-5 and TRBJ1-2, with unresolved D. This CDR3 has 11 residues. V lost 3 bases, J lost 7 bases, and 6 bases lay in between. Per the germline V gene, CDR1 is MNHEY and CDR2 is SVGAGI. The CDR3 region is CASSYNGGYTF. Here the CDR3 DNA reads TGTGCCAGCAGTTATAACGGTGGCTACACCTTC.

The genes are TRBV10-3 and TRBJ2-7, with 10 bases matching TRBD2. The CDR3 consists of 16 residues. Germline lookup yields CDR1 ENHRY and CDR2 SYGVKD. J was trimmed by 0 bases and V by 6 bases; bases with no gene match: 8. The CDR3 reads CAISATSGISSYEQYF. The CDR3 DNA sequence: TGTGCCATCAGCGCTACTAGCGGGATAAGCTCCTACGAGCAGTACTTC.

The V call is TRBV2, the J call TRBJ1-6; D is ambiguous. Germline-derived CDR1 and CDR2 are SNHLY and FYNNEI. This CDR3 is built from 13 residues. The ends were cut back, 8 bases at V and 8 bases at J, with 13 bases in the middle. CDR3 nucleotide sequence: TGTGCCAGCGGTGGGGAGAGGGATTCACCCCTCCACTTT. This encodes CASGGERDSPLHF. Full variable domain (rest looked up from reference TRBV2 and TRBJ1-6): EPEVTQTPSHQVTQMGQEVILRCVPISNHLYFYWYRQILGQKVEFLVSFYNNEISEKSEIFDDQFSVERPDGSNFTLKIRSTKLEDSAMYFCASGGERDSPLHFGNGTRLTVT.

As DNA, the CDR3 is TGCGCCAGCAAACGGGGGGGCCGTACAGATACGCAGTATTTT. The encoded protein is CASKRGGRTDTQYF. V usage is TRBV5-1 and J usage is TRBJ2-3; 8 bases map to TRBD2. Germline-derived CDR1 and CDR2 are SGHRS and YFSETQ. This CDR3 is 14 amino acids long. V trimming: 6 bases; J trimming: 3 bases; junction bases outside the gene matches: 6.

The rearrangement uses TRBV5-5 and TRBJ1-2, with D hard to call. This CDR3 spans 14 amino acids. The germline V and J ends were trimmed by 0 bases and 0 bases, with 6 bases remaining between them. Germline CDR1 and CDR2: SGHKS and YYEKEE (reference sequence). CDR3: CASSLALSNYGYTF. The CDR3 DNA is TGTGCCAGCAGCTTGGCCTTATCTAACTATGGCTACACCTTC.

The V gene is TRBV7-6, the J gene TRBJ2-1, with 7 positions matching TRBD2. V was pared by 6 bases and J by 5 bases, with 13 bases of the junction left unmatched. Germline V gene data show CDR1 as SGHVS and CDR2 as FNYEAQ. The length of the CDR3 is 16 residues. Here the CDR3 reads CASSFPSSGLDNEQFF. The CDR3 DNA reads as TGTGCCAGCAGTTTCCCCTCTAGCGGACTAGACAATGAGCAGTTCTTC. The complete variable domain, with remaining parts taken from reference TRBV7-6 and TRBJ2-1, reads GAGVSQSPRYKVTKRGQDVALRCDPISGHVSLYWYRQALGQGPEFLTYFNYEAQQDKSGLPNDRFSAERPEGSISTLTIQRTEQRDSAMYRCASSFPSSGLDNEQFFGPGTRLTVL.

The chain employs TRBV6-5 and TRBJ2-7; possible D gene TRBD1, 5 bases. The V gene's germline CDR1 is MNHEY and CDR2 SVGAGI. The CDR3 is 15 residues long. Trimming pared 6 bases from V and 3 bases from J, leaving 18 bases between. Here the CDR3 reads CASRGDRRTNYEQYF. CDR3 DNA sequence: TGTGCCAGCAGGGGCGACAGACGAACTAACTACGAGCAGTACTTC.

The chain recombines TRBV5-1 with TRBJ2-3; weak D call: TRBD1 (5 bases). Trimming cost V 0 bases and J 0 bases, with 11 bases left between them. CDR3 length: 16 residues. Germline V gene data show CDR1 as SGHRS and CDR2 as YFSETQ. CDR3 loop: CASSLAPAGSTDTQYF. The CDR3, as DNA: TGCGCCAGCAGCTTGGCCCCAGCAGGGAGCACAGATACGCAGTATTTT.

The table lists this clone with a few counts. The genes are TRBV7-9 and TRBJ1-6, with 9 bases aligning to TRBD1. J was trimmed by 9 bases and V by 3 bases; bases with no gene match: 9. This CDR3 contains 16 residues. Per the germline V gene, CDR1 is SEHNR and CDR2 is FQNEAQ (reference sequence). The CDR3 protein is CASSFNRGQVGSPLHF. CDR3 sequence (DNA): TGTGCCAGCAGCTTCAACAGGGGGCAGGTGGGTTCACCCCTCCACTTT. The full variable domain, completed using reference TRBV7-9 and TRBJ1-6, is DTGVSQNPRHKITKRGQNVTFRCDPISEHNRLYWYRQTLGQGPEFLTYFQNEAQLEKSRLLSDRFSAERPKGSFSTLEIQRTEQGDSAMYLCASSFNRGQVGSPLHFGNGTRLTVT.

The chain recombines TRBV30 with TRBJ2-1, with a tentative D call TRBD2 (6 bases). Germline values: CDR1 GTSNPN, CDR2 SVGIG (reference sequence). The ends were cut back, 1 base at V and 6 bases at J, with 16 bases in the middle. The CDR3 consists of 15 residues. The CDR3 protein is CAWSGEAKRGNEQFF. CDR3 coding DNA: TGTGCCTGGAGTGGGGAGGCAAAGCGAGGCAATGAGCAGTTCTTC.

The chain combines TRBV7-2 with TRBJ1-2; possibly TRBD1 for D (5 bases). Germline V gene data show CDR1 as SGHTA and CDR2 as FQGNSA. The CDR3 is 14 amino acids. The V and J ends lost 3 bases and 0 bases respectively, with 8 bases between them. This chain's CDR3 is CASSFGHTNYGYTF. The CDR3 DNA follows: TGTGCCAGCAGCTTCGGACATACTAACTATGGCTACACCTTC.

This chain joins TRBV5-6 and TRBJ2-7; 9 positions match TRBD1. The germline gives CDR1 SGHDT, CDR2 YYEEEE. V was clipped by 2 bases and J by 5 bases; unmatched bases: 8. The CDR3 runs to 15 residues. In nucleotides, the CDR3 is TGTGCCAGCAGCTTTCCGGGACAGGGAAGTAACGAGCAGTACTTC. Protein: CASSFPGQGSNEQYF.

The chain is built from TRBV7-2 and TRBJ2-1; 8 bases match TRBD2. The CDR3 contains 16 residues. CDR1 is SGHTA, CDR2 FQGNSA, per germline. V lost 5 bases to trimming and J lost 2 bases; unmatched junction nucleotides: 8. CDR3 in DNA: TGTGCCAGCAGCAGAATCGGGCGGGGGGCCTACAATGAGCAGTTCTTC. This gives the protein CASSRIGRGAYNEQFF.

In DNA, the CDR3 is TGCGCCAGCAGCCAAGATGTCGAGGCTAATCAGCCCCAGCATTTT. This gives the protein CASSQDVEANQPQHF. The rearrangement joins TRBV4-3 to TRBJ1-5; D gene unclear. The CDR3 has 15 residues. Germline assignment: CDR1 LGHNA and CDR2 YSLEER. The germline V and J ends were trimmed by 0 bases and 4 bases, with 10 bases remaining between them.